The rows below give T cell receptor beta chains drawn from one sample of a study of T cell repertoires in cytomegalovirus infection. TCRdb processed the reads anew with MiXCR; each CDR3 protein has one entry. The repertoire holds approximately 500,000 distinct CDR3 sequences, with about 15% as singletons. What was sequenced was CD8+ T cells from PBMCs. Source of these receptors: a human donor in good health (CMV status not recorded). Some clones in this sample may be carry-over from other donors' samples. Each CDR3 is given with its conserved first and last residue. A D gene is named only where the DNA matches it firmly. Clone size is not always given. Where it is, it says once, few, many or a class for expanded clones.

len	v_gene	abundance	j_gene	d_gene	CDR3aa	CDR3nt
14	TRBV12-3/TRBV12-4	many	TRBJ1-4	TRBD1	CASSSRGNNEKLFF	TGTGCCAGCAGTTCCAGGGGGAATAATGAAAAACTGTTTTTT
16	TRBV15	-	TRBJ2-7	-	CATSRADTGGSYEQYF	TGTGCCACCAGCAGAGCCGATACGGGGGGCAGCTACGAGCAGTACTTC
15	TRBV7-8	many	TRBJ2-7	TRBD2	CASSFEASGSYEQYF	TGTGCCAGCAGCTTTGAGGCTAGCGGGAGCTACGAGCAGTACTTC
18	TRBV9	few	TRBJ2-1	-	CASSPPWSQALPYNEQFF	TGTGCCAGCAGCCCCCCCTGGTCCCAAGCCCTTCCTTACAATGAGCAGTTCTTC
16	TRBV7-9	-	TRBJ2-7	-	CASSSSRGLAVYEQYF	TGTGCCAGCAGCTCTTCCCGGGGATTAGCGGTCTACGAGCAGTACTTC
17	TRBV5-3	-	TRBJ1-2	-	CARSLAGRRDSNYGYTF	TGTGCCAGAAGCTTGGCGGGGAGGAGAGATTCTAACTATGGCTACACCTTC
13	TRBV5-5	many	TRBJ1-1	-	CASSSWGNTEAFF	TGTGCCAGCAGCTCGTGGGGGAACACTGAAGCTTTCTTT
15	TRBV30	-	TRBJ1-1	-	CAWSEGLGVNTEAFF	TGTGCCTGGAGCGAGGGGCTTGGAGTGAACACTGAAGCTTTCTTT
14	TRBV20-1	few	TRBJ2-2	-	CSAPGHEGAGELFF	TGCAGTGCTCCGGGACATGAAGGAGCCGGGGAGCTGTTTTTT
15	TRBV6-1	many	TRBJ2-7	-	CASSEYSSVSYEQYF	TGTGCCAGCAGTGAATATTCTAGCGTCTCCTACGAGCAGTACTTC
13	TRBV9	few	TRBJ1-2	TRBD1	CASSYATGDGYTF	TGTGCCAGCAGCTACGCGACAGGGGATGGCTACACCTTC
13	TRBV10-3	few	TRBJ1-1	-	CAITLTGTDEAFF	TGTGCCATCACCCTAACAGGGACGGATGAAGCTTTCTTT
20	TRBV7-6	many	TRBJ2-3	TRBD1	CASSLSPAGGVLGSTDTQYF	TGTGCCAGCAGCTTATCCCCGGCAGGGGGCGTTTTGGGAAGCACAGATACGCAGTATTTT
14	TRBV12-3/TRBV12-4	many	TRBJ1-3	-	CASRARGGRNTIYF	TGTGCCAGCAGGGCCAGGGGTGGCAGAAACACCATATATTTT
17	TRBV20-1	-	TRBJ2-2	TRBD2	CSAREEETSGFTGELFF	TGCAGTGCTAGAGAGGAGGAGACTAGCGGGTTCACCGGGGAGCTGTTTTTT